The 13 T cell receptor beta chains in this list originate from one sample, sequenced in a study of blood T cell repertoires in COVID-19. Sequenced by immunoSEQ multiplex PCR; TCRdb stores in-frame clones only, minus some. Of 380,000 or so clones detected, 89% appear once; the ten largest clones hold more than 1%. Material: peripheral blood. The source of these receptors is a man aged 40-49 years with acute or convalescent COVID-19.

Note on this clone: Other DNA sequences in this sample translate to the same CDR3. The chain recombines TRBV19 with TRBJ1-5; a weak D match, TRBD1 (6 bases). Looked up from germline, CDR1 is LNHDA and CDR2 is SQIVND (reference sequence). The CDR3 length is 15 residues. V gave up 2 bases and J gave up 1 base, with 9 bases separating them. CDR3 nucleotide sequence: TGTGCCAGTAGTATAATTAGGGGGAGCAATCAGCCCCAGCATTTT. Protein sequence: CASSIIRGSNQPQHF.

CDR3 sequence reads: CASSRSHPPGGPYGYTF. The DNA of the CDR3 is TGTGCCAGCAGTCGTTCTCACCCACCGGGCGGGCCCTATGGCTACACCTTC. The chain couples TRBV27 to TRBJ1-2; the D is unclear. Deletions cut 5 bases from V and 4 bases from J, with 23 bases between. Germline CDR1 is MNHEY and CDR2 is SMNVEV (reference sequence). The CDR3 runs 17 residues.

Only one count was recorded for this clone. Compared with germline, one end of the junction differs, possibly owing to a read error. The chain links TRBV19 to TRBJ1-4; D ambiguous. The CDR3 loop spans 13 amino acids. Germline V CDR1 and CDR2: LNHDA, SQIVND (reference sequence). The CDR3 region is CASRLYPSDSPLF. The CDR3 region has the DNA TGTGCCAGTAGGCTATACCCGTCGGACTCTCCCCTTTTT. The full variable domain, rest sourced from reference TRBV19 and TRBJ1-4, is DGGITQSPKYLFRKEGQNVTLSCEQNLNHDAMYWYRQDPGQGLRLIYYSQIVNDFQKGDIAEGYSVSREKKESFPLTVTSAQKNPTAFYLCASRLYPSDSPLFGSGTQLSVL.

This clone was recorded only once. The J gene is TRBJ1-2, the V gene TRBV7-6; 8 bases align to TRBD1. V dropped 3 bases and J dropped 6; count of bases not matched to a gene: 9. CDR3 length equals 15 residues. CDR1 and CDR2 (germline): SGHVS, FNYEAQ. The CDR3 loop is CASSFFRTGTNGYTF. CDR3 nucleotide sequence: TGTGCCAGCAGCTTTTTCCGGACAGGGACGAATGGCTACACCTTC.

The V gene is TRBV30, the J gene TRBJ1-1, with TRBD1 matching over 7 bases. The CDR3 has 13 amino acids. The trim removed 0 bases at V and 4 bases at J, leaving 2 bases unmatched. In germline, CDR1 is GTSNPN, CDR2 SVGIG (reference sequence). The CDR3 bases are TGTGCCTGGAGTGTGTCAGGGGGCACTGAAGCTTTCTTT. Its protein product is CAWSVSGGTEAFF.

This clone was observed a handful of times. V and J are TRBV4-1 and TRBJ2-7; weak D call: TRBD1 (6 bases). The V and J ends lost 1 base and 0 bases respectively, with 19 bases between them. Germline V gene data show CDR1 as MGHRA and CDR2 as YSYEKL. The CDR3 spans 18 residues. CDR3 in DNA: TGCGCCAGCAGCCAAGTGACAGCAGGGGAGAGTCTCTCCTACGAGCAGTACTTC. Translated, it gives CASSQVTAGESLSYEQYF.

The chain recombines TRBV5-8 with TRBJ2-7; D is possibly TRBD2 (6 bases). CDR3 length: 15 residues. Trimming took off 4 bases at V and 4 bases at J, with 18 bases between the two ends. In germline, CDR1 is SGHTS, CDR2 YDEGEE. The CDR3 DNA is TGTGCCAGCAGCGGCCGGGACTCGTATTTATACGAGCAGTACTTC. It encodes CASSGRDSYLYEQYF.

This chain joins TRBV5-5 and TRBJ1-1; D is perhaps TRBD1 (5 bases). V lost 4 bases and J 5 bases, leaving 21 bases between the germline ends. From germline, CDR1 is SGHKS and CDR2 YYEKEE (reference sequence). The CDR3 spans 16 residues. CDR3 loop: CASSKGRISAGTEAFF. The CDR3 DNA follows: TGTGCCAGCAGCAAGGGACGGATCTCAGCGGGGACTGAAGCTTTCTTT.

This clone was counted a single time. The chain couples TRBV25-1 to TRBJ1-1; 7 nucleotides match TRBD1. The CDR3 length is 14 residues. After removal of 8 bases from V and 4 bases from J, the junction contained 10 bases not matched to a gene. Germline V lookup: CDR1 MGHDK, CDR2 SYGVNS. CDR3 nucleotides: TGTGCCAGCGGGCCAGACAGGGAAGTCACTGAAGCTTTCTTT. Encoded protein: CASGPDREVTEAFF.

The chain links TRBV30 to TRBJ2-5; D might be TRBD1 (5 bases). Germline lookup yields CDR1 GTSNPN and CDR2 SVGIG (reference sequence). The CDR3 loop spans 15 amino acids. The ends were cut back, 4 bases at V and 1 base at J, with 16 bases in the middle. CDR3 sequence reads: CAWTILDSSQETQYF. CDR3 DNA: TGTGCCTGGACCATCCTTGACAGCAGCCAAGAGACCCAGTACTTC.

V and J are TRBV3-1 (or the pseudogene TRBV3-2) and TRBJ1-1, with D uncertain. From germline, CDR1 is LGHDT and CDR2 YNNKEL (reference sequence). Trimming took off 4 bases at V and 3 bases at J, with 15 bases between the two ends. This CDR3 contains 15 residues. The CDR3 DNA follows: TGTGCCAGCAGCCCGGGAGGGATCTTACACACTGAAGCTTTCTTT. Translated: CASSPGGILHTEAFF.

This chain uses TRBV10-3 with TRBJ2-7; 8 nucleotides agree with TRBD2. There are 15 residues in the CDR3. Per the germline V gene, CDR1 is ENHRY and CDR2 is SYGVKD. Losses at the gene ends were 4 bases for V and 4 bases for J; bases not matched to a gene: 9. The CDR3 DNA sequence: TGTGCCATCAGTGCGGAGGCGGGAGGCGGGTACGAGCAGTACTTC. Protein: CAISAEAGGGYEQYF.

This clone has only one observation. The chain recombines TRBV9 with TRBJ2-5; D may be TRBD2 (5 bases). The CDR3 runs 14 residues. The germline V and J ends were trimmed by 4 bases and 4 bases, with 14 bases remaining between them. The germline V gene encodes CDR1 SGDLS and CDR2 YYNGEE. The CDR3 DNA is TGTGCCAGCAGCCCCGGGGATACTGGAGAGACCCAGTACTTC. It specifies CASSPGDTGETQYF.